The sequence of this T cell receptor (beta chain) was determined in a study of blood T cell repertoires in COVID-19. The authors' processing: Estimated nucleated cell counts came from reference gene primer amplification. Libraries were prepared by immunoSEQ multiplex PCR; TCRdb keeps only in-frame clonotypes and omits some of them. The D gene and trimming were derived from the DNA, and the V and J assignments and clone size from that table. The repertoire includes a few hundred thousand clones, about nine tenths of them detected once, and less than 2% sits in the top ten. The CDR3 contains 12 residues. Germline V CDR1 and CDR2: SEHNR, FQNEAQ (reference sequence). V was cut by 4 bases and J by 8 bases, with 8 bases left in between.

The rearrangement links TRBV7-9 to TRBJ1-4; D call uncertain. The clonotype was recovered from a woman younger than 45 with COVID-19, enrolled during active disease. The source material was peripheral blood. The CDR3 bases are TGTGCCAGCAGCTATGAAGCCGAAAAACTGTTTTTT. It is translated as CASSYEAEKLFF.